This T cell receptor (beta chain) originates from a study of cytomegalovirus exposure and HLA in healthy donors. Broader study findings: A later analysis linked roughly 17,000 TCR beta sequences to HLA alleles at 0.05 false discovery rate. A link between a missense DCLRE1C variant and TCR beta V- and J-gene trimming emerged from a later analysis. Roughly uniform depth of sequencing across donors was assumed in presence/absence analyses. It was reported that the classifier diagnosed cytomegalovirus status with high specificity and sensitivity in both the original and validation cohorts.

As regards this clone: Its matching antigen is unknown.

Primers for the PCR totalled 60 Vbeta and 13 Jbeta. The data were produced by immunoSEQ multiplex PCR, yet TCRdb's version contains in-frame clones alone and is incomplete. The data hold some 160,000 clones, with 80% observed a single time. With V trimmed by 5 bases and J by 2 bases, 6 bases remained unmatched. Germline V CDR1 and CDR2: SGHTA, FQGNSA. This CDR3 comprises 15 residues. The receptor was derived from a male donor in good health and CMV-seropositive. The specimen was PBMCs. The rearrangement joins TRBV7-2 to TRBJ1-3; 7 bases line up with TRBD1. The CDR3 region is CASSPTGATGNTIYF. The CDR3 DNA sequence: TGTGCCAGCAGCCCAACAGGGGCCACTGGAAACACCATATATTTT.